This entry features one TCR beta chain sequence. This specimen belongs to a study of blood T cell repertoires in COVID-19. As for the study in general: The United States, Italy and Spain supplied acute and convalescent COVID-19 samples. In each case, the material was cDNA or gDNA derived from T cells, B-cell-depleted T cells, or PBMCs.

Germline V gives CDR1 SGHNT, CDR2 YYREEE (reference sequence). This CDR3 spans 13 amino acids. V lost 3 bases to trimming and J lost 4 bases; unmatched junction nucleotides: 2. It was during active infection that Seattle patients were enrolled and then longitudinally followed. Assay used: immunoSEQ multiplex PCR; TCRdb lists only in-frame clones, some missing. The sample has 150,000 or so clones, 70% to 85% seen once. The rearrangement joins TRBV5-4 to TRBJ2-7, with 9 bases lining up with TRBD1. The sequence was obtained from a woman aged 35 to 49 with COVID-19, enrolled during active disease. The specimen sequenced was peripheral blood. This chain's CDR3 is CASSYDRGYEQYF. The DNA of the CDR3 is TGTGCCAGCAGCTATGACAGGGGGTACGAGCAGTACTTC.